The 2 T cell receptor beta chains in this list originate from one sample, sequenced in a study of shared T cell receptors in the human thymus. Libraries were prepared by immunoSEQ multiplex PCR; TCRdb keeps only in-frame clonotypes and omits some of them. The repertoire holds 700,000 or so clones, with 80% to 90% as singletons. The sample was also linked to a second study, of human thymus T cells.

What was sequenced was thymocytes. Receptor source: a girl under three years old with a congenital heart defect.

This clone was detected once. V and J are TRBV5-1 and TRBJ1-2; no firm D call. Germline V gives CDR1 SGHRS, CDR2 YFSETQ. CDR3 length: 14 residues. Trimming removed 3 bases at V and 7 bases at J, with 16 bases between. CDR3 region: CASSWVVGVGGYTF. The CDR3 DNA sequence: TGCGCCAGCAGCTGGGTTGTTGGAGTCGGTGGCTACACCTTC.

As concerns this clone: The same CDR3 is also encoded by other DNA sequences in this sample. This chain joins TRBV7-3 and TRBJ1-6; no clear D. Germline lookup yields CDR1 SGHTA and CDR2 FQGTGA. This CDR3 has 13 amino acids. The germline V and J ends were trimmed by 2 bases and 10 bases, with 9 bases remaining between them. The CDR3 sequence is CASSLWGGSPLHF. In DNA, the CDR3 is TGTGCCAGCAGCTTATGGGGAGGGTCACCCCTCCACTTT. The whole variable domain, filled in from reference TRBV7-3 and TRBJ1-6, reads GAGVSQTPSNKVTEKGKYVELRCDPISGHTALYWYRQSLGQGPEFLIYFQGTGAADDSGLPNDRFFAVRPEGSVSTLKIQRTERGDSAVYLCASSLWGGSPLHFGNGTRLTVT.